This T cell receptor (beta chain) was recovered during a study of technical replicates of blood from four donors. Only a few counts were recorded for this clone. Assay: immunoSEQ multiplex PCR; the TCRdb copy retains only in-frame clones and omits some. Of about 71,000 clones in the sample, approximately 90% are singletons; the top ten hold approximately 4.4%. CDR1 and CDR2 (germline): LNHDA, SQIVND (reference sequence). The V end was cut by 5 bases, the J end by 8 bases, with 10 bases between. This CDR3 region has 13 residues. The TCR sequence derives from a human donor in good health. Some clones in this sample may be carry-over from other donors' samples. The specimen was PBMCs. The chain links TRBV19 to TRBJ1-6; no definite D call. The CDR3 region has the DNA TGTGCCAGTAGTGCCATGGGAGATTCACCCCTCCACTTT. Amino acid sequence: CASSAMGDSPLHF.